A single sample is the source of the 12 T cell receptor beta chains below, sequenced in a study of shared clonotypes between healthy human individuals. Assay used: immunoSEQ multiplex PCR; TCRdb lists only in-frame clones, some missing. The sample records around 550,000 clones, about 96% being singletons. The specimen sequenced was naive CD4+ T cells sorted from blood. Sample subset: CD45RA+ positively selected. Every receptor here comes from a woman aged 25 to 45 in good health.

V and J are TRBV28 and TRBJ1-2; 7 bases are shared with TRBD1. The CDR3 sequence is 13 residues long. The ends lost 6 bases at V and 3 bases at J; junction bases unmatched: 4. The V gene's germline CDR1 is MDHEN and CDR2 SYDVKM. The CDR3 DNA follows: TGTGCCAGCAGGCACAGGGGTGACTATGGCTACACCTTC. Translated: CASRHRGDYGYTF.

The chain combines TRBV6-4 with TRBJ2-1; TRBD1 is a possible D gene (6 bases). Germline V gives CDR1 MRHNA, CDR2 SNTAGT. The length of the CDR3 is 15 residues. Trimming removed 5 bases at V and 3 bases at J, with 14 bases between. The DNA for the CDR3 is TGTGCCAGCAGTCGGGCAGGGGACGGCTACAATGAGCAGTTCTTC. It encodes CASSRAGDGYNEQFF.

The V gene is TRBV7-8, the J gene TRBJ1-1, with D possibly being TRBD1 (6 bases). V was pared by 5 bases and J by 5 bases, with 18 bases between. Germline V CDR1 and CDR2: SGHVS, FQNEAQ. The CDR3 contains 15 residues. CDR3 amino acids: CASSALTGGRTEAFF. The CDR3 bases are TGTGCCAGCAGCGCTCTTACGGGGGGCCGAACTGAAGCTTTCTTT.

The chain combines TRBV5-5 with TRBJ2-7, with 9 bases aligning to TRBD2. Trimming removed 5 bases from V and 3 bases from J; junction bases left unmatched: 15. The CDR3 has 17 residues. Germline V gene lookup returns CDR1 SGHKS and CDR2 YYEKEE (reference sequence). This CDR3 is CASSSDQRGAQGYEQYF. In DNA, the CDR3 is TGTGCCAGCAGTTCGGACCAGCGGGGGGCCCAGGGCTACGAGCAGTACTTC.

This clone showed up just once. The chain employs TRBV28 and TRBJ1-5; D unresolved. Trimming took 6 bases from V and 0 from J, leaving 12 bases between them. This CDR3 is 15 amino acids long. CDR1 MDHEN and CDR2 SYDVKM come from the germline V gene. The CDR3 spells CASSQRRGSNQPQHF. CDR3 nucleotide sequence: TGTGCCAGCAGCCAACGGCGGGGTAGCAATCAGCCCCAGCATTTT.

The CDR3 loop is CASRRQGAREETQYF. The CDR3 region has the DNA TGTGCCAGTAGAAGACAGGGGGCGCGTGAAGAGACCCAGTACTTC. The V gene is TRBV19, the J gene TRBJ2-5; the match to TRBD1 covers 10 bases. J was trimmed by 3 bases and V by 6 bases; bases with no gene match: 7. The length of the CDR3 is 15 residues. Germline CDR1 LNHDA, CDR2 SQIVND (reference sequence).

This chain uses TRBV28 with TRBJ1-2, with a possible D match to TRBD1 (5 bases). The CDR3 spans 14 residues. Germline values: CDR1 MDHEN, CDR2 SYDVKM. The V gene lost 4 bases and the J gene lost 4 bases, with 13 bases spanning the gap. This CDR3 reads CASSSFGTGYGYTF. CDR3 DNA sequence: TGTGCCAGCAGTTCCTTTGGCACAGGCTATGGCTACACCTTC.

The chain couples TRBV2 to TRBJ2-3; TRBD2 aligns across 11 bases. The trim removed 8 bases at V and 0 bases at J, leaving 1 base unmatched. Germline CDR1 is SNHLY and CDR2 is FYNNEI. The CDR3 is 14 residues long. CDR3 loop: CASGLAGSTDTQYF. The CDR3 nucleotides read TGTGCCAGCGGACTAGCGGGTAGCACAGATACGCAGTATTTT.

V gene TRBV10-3 combines with J gene TRBJ2-3; TRBD2 aligns across 11 bases. CDR1 is ENHRY and CDR2 is SYGVKD in the germline V gene. V lost 3 bases, J lost 0 bases, and 2 bases stayed unmatched. The CDR3 is made up of 16 amino acids. CDR3 sequence: CAISERTSGSTDTQYF. CDR3 DNA sequence: TGTGCCATCAGTGAAAGGACTAGCGGGAGCACAGATACGCAGTATTTT.

The genes are TRBV28 and TRBJ1-1; TRBD1 matches 9 bases. This CDR3 comprises 14 residues. The J segment lost 6 bases and the V segment lost 5 bases, leaving 7 bases of the junction unmatched. Germline-derived CDR1 and CDR2 are MDHEN and SYDVKM. This chain's CDR3 is CASSGAGTGSEAFF. CDR3 nucleotide sequence: TGTGCCAGCAGTGGGGCCGGGACAGGGTCTGAAGCTTTCTTT.

V gene TRBV10-3 combines with J gene TRBJ2-6; 12 nucleotides align to TRBD1. The CDR3 contains 18 residues. The junction had 5 bases not matched to a gene; V was cut back by 5 bases and J by 0 bases. The germline CDR1 and CDR2 sequences are ENHRY and SYGVKD. Here the CDR3 reads CAISPGTGGLSGANVLTF. In DNA form, the CDR3 reads TGTGCCATCAGTCCCGGGACAGGGGGCCTCTCTGGGGCCAACGTCCTGACTTTC.

The V and J genes are TRBV7-2 and TRBJ1-6; 7 positions agree with TRBD1. This CDR3 comprises 16 residues. Trimming cost V 1 base and J 9 bases; bases outside gene matches: 9. Germline V gene lookup returns CDR1 SGHTA and CDR2 FQGNSA. DNA of the CDR3: TGTGCCAGCAGCTTAGGGGCGACAGGGATTGGTTCACCCCTCCACTTT. Translated, it gives CASSLGATGIGSPLHF.